The next 19 T cell receptor beta chains were all read from a single sample in a study of shared clonotypes between healthy human individuals. Produced via immunoSEQ multiplex PCR; TCRdb's table is partial and in-frame only. The repertoire includes fewer than 200,000 clones, roughly 70% of them detected once, and roughly a tenth sits in the top ten. The sequenced sample consisted of memory CD4+ T cells sorted from blood. Subset denoted: CD45RA-negative fraction. These receptors came from a man aged 30 to 39 in good health.

The chain carries TRBV6-5 and TRBJ2-7, with D unresolved. This CDR3 is 14 amino acids long. Trimming took off 5 bases at V and 3 bases at J, with 14 bases between the two ends. Germline lookup yields CDR1 MNHEY and CDR2 SVGAGI. CDR3 in DNA: TGTGCCAGCAGTCCTTATAGTACGGGCTACGAGCAGTACTTC. It codes for CASSPYSTGYEQYF.

The chain carries TRBV27 and TRBJ1-1, with D unclear. Germline assignment: CDR1 MNHEY and CDR2 SMNVEV (reference sequence). The CDR3 has 11 residues. Trimming left V 4 bases short and J 11 bases short, with 11 bases between. The chain's CDR3 is CASSSPLGAFF. DNA for the CDR3: TGTGCCAGCAGTTCACCCCTTGGGGCTTTCTTT.

The chain has TRBV18 and TRBJ2-7; 8 bases agree with TRBD1. Germline V CDR1 and CDR2: KGHSH, LQKENI. Trimming at V came to 0 bases and at J to 4 bases, leaving 8 bases not matched to a gene. The CDR3 is 16 amino acids. The CDR3 DNA is TGTGCCAGCTCACCACCTTCCGGGACAGGTCTGTACGAGCAGTACTTC. As protein: CASSPPSGTGLYEQYF.

The rearrangement uses TRBV5-5 and TRBJ2-7; TRBD1 matches at 9 bases. The CDR3 sequence is 14 residues long. Unmatched junction bases numbered 3, after V lost 2 bases and J lost 3 bases. The V gene's germline CDR1 is SGHKS and CDR2 YYEKEE (reference sequence). This chain's CDR3 is CASSLRDRDYEQYF. The CDR3, as DNA: TGTGCCAGCAGCTTAAGGGACAGGGACTACGAGCAGTACTTC.

The chain has TRBV10-2 and TRBJ1-5; maybe TRBD1 (6 bases). Germline loops: CDR1 WSHSY, CDR2 SAAADI. The CDR3 is 16 amino acids. Between the trimmed V and J ends, which lost 3 bases and 2 bases, there was a span of 14 bases. CDR3 coding DNA: TGCGCCAGCAGTGACACAGGGACTTGGGGCAATCAGCCCCAGCATTTT. Its protein is CASSDTGTWGNQPQHF.

The chain links TRBV5-1 to TRBJ2-1; TRBD2 agrees at 9 bases. Germline V lookup: CDR1 SGHRS, CDR2 YFSETQ. The V segment lost 0 bases and the J segment 5 bases; nucleotides outside the gene matches: 3. The length of the CDR3 is 15 residues. CDR3 nucleotide sequence: TGCGCCAGCAGCTTGGGACTAGCGGAGCACAATGAGCAGTTCTTC. Translated: CASSLGLAEHNEQFF.

This chain links TRBV5-1 with TRBJ2-7; D is undetermined. Germline V lookup: CDR1 SGHRS, CDR2 YFSETQ. The CDR3 runs to 15 residues. With 1 base removed from V and 2 bases from J, the gap between germline ends came to 13 bases. In DNA, the CDR3 is TGCGCCAGCAGCTTGAACCCCATATCTACCTACGAGCAGTACTTC. This codes for CASSLNPISTYEQYF.

V gene TRBV6-5 combines with J gene TRBJ1-1; D not certain. V was clipped by 6 bases and J by 1 base, with 9 bases between them. CDR1 and CDR2 (germline): MNHEY, SVGAGI. The CDR3 runs 13 residues. The CDR3 DNA reads TGTGCCAGCAGGCCCCTGGAGAACACTGAAGCTTTCTTT. This codes for CASRPLENTEAFF.

The chain recombines TRBV5-1 with TRBJ2-3, with a tentative D call TRBD1 (6 bases). V lost 1 base and J 0 bases, leaving 9 bases between the germline ends. The CDR3 runs 15 residues. Germline V gives CDR1 SGHRS, CDR2 YFSETQ. The CDR3 coding sequence is TGCGCCAGCAGCTTGCGTCAGGGGAGCACAGATACGCAGTATTTT. As protein: CASSLRQGSTDTQYF.

This chain joins TRBV5-1 and TRBJ2-3, with no clear D. The CDR3 totals 13 residues. CDR1 is SGHRS and CDR2 is YFSETQ in the germline V gene. V dropped 3 bases and J dropped 4 bases, with 9 bases sitting between them. The CDR3 region is CASSSSVADTQYF. CDR3 sequence (DNA): TGCGCCAGCAGCTCCTCAGTTGCAGATACGCAGTATTTT. Using reference TRBV5-1 and TRBJ2-3 for the parts outside the CDR3, the full variable domain is KAGVTQTPRYLIKTRGQQVTLSCSPISGHRSVSWYQQTPGQGLQFLFEYFSETQRNKGNFPGRFSGRQFSNSRSEMNVSTLELGDSALYLCASSSSVADTQYFGPGTRLTVL.

This clone showed up just once. The V and J genes are TRBV7-3 and TRBJ2-3, with D possibly matching TRBD2 (5 bases). This CDR3 contains 15 residues. Germline V gene data show CDR1 as SGHTA and CDR2 as FQGTGA. V was cut by 2 bases and J by 2 bases, with 11 bases left in between. The CDR3 DNA follows: TGTGCCAGCAGCTTACAGGCGGGCCTCACAGATACGCAGTATTTT. Its protein is CASSLQAGLTDTQYF.

The chain combines TRBV6-5 with TRBJ1-5; D call uncertain. Germline V CDR1 and CDR2: MNHEY, SVGAGI. Trimming pared 4 bases from V and 6 bases from J, leaving 7 bases between. The CDR3 extends over 12 amino acids. The CDR3 DNA reads TGTGCCAGCAGTTCCTGGGGTCAGCCCCAGCATTTT. It is translated as CASSSWGQPQHF.

V is TRBV29-1 and J is TRBJ2-4; a possible D gene is TRBD2 (6 bases). V was trimmed by 1 base and J by 1 base, leaving 14 bases between them. The germline V gene has CDR1 SQVTM and CDR2 ANQGSEA. CDR3 length: 16 amino acids. Written as DNA, the CDR3 is TGCAGCGTTGAAGTTCCATGGGGGGAGGCCAAAAACATTCAGTACTTC. Translation: CSVEVPWGEAKNIQYF.

The chain carries TRBV10-1 and TRBJ2-7, with 7 bases that match TRBD1. The V gene's germline CDR1 is WNHNN and CDR2 SYGVQD (reference sequence). The CDR3 is made up of 17 amino acids. The ends lost 0 bases at V and 3 bases at J; junction bases unmatched: 11. The DNA for the CDR3 is TGCGCCAGCAGTGAGTCTGGGGTAGCGCAGGGGGACTACGAGCAGTACTTC. It codes for CASSESGVAQGDYEQYF.

The chain combines TRBV5-6 with TRBJ2-1; 7 bases map to TRBD2. The V gene's germline CDR1 is SGHDT and CDR2 YYEEEE. V shed 4 bases and J 4 bases; nucleotides not matched to a gene: 11. This CDR3 is built from 16 residues. DNA for the CDR3: TGTGCCAGCAGCATCATCCGGGAGGCGAAATACAATGAGCAGTTCTTC. Its protein product is CASSIIREAKYNEQFF.

The chain combines TRBV6-1 with TRBJ2-5, with TRBD2 identical over 7 bases. Germline V gene lookup returns CDR1 MNHNS and CDR2 SASEGT. V trimming: 11 bases; J trimming: 4 bases; junction bases outside the gene matches: 13. The CDR3 runs to 14 residues. The CDR3 spells CAHTAGGSLETQYF. CDR3 coding DNA: TGTGCCCATACAGCGGGCGGGAGTCTAGAGACCCAGTACTTC.

The chain combines TRBV4-1 with TRBJ2-5; 11 bases match TRBD2. CDR1 is MGHRA and CDR2 is YSYEKL in the germline V gene. The CDR3 runs to 16 residues. J gave up 5 bases and V 2 bases, and 7 bases lay outside the gene matches. CDR3 in amino acids: CASSQILAGERETQYF. CDR3 coding DNA: TGCGCCAGCAGCCAAATACTAGCGGGAGAAAGGGAGACCCAGTACTTC.

The rearrangement joins TRBV5-4 to TRBJ2-5; 7 nucleotides match TRBD1. Germline V gene data show CDR1 as SGHNT and CDR2 as YYREEE (reference sequence). This CDR3 has 14 residues. The ends lost 1 base at V and 5 bases at J; junction bases unmatched: 5. The CDR3 reads CASSLQGVEETQYF. For the CDR3, the DNA is TGTGCCAGCAGCTTGCAGGGGGTGGAGGAGACCCAGTACTTC. Together with reference TRBV5-4 and TRBJ2-5, the CDR3 gives the full variable domain: ETGVTQSPTHLIKTRGQQVTLRCSSQSGHNTVSWYQQALGQGPQFIFQYYREEENGRGNFPPRFSGLQFPNYSSELNVNALELDDSALYLCASSLQGVEETQYFGPGTRLLVL.

CDR3 in amino acids: CASSTRQGTNTGELFF. The CDR3 DNA is TGTGCCAGCAGCACCCGACAGGGCACCAACACCGGGGAGCTGTTTTTT. The genes are TRBV9 and TRBJ2-2, with TRBD1 matching over 7 bases. J gave up 2 bases and V 4 bases, and 8 bases lay outside the gene matches. The CDR3 sequence is 16 residues long. Germline loops: CDR1 SGDLS, CDR2 YYNGEE.